The 28 T cell receptor beta chains in this list originate from one sample, sequenced in a study of CD8 T cells in Susac syndrome. Random-hexamer reverse transcription was applied to about 0.45 to 1 ug RNA. MiXCR, applied by TCRdb to the immunoSEQ multiplex PCR reads, yields one record per CDR3 protein. This sample carries 92,000 or so distinct CDR3 sequences, 95% to 96% of them seen once, and the ten largest clones take around 0.62%. The specimen sequenced was CD8+ T cells from PBMCs. These receptors came from a human donor with Susac syndrome.

This chain joins TRBV20-1 and TRBJ1-1, with 10 bases fitting TRBD1. CDR3 size: 13 residues. The germline gives CDR1 DFQATT, CDR2 SNEGSKA (reference sequence). V shed 5 bases, J shed 5 bases, and the junction held 5 bases outside the gene matches. The CDR3 coding sequence is TGCAGTGCTCCCGGGACAGGGGTGACTGAAGCTTTCTTT. This encodes CSAPGTGVTEAFF.

This rearrangement joins TRBV24-1 to TRBJ2-5, with 7 nucleotides matching TRBD1. CDR3 length equals 16 residues. CDR1 and CDR2 from the germline V gene are KGHDR and SFDVKD. V lost 4 bases, J lost 1 base, and 8 bases stayed unmatched. The CDR3 DNA reads TGTGCCACCAGTGACTATAACCGGGACAGCCAAGAGACCCAGTACTTC. It yields the protein CATSDYNRDSQETQYF.

The chain is built from TRBV6-1 and TRBJ1-5, with 11 bases matching TRBD1. The J segment lost 5 bases and the V segment lost 8 bases, leaving 23 bases of the junction unmatched. The CDR3 loop spans 20 amino acids. Looked up from germline, CDR1 is MNHNS and CDR2 is SASEGT. The CDR3 loop reads CASRSAKLDRGLSGDQPQHF. CDR3 nucleotide sequence: TGTGCCAGCCGATCCGCAAAACTGGACAGGGGGCTTTCAGGGGATCAGCCCCAGCATTTT.

This clonotype was counted once. The genes are TRBV4-3 and TRBJ2-7, with 7 bases identical to TRBD1. This CDR3 is 14 amino acids long. Germline V CDR1 and CDR2: LGHNA, YSLEER. V dropped 0 bases and J dropped 2; count of bases not matched to a gene: 1. CDR3 in amino acids: CASSQDDRAYEQYF. The DNA of the CDR3 is TGCGCCAGCAGCCAAGATGACAGGGCCTACGAGCAGTACTTC.

This chain joins TRBV20-1 and TRBJ2-1; possibly TRBD1 for D (6 bases). The CDR3 spans 12 residues. V lost 4 bases and J lost 9, with 13 bases in between. Germline assignment: CDR1 DFQATT and CDR2 SNEGSKA (reference sequence). CDR3 DNA: TGCAGTGCTACTACAGGGTTGGCTGAGCAGTTCTTC. It specifies CSATTGLAEQFF.

The chain uses TRBV5-1 and TRBJ1-5; 7 positions match TRBD1. Germline V gene lookup returns CDR1 SGHRS and CDR2 YFSETQ. The CDR3 spans 14 residues. V trimming: 5 bases; J trimming: 9 bases; junction bases outside the gene matches: 11. The CDR3 DNA follows: TGCGCCAGCAGGCAGGGACAGTCTCGGGGGCCCCAGCATTTT. Protein: CASRQGQSRGPQHF.

V and J are TRBV5-1 and TRBJ1-4; possibly TRBD1 for D (5 bases). The CDR3 is made up of 15 amino acids. Trimming shortened V by 2 bases and J by 0 bases, and 8 bases separated the two germline ends. Germline V gene lookup returns CDR1 SGHRS and CDR2 YFSETQ. CDR3 region: CASSFGATTNEKLFF. CDR3 coding DNA: TGCGCCAGCAGCTTCGGGGCTACAACTAATGAAAAACTGTTTTTT.

This sequence joins TRBV20-1 and TRBJ2-1; the match to TRBD2 covers 13 bases. The CDR3 is 16 residues long. Germline CDR1 reads DFQATT; CDR2 reads SNEGSKA (reference sequence). The junction had 4 bases not matched to a gene; V was cut back by 4 bases and J by 1 base. The CDR3 loop reads CSATTLAGGSYNEQFF. CDR3 DNA sequence: TGCAGTGCTACTACACTAGCGGGAGGGTCCTACAATGAGCAGTTCTTC.

This clonotype appeared once. This sequence joins TRBV2 and TRBJ1-6; 7 nucleotides agree with TRBD1. The CDR3 has 15 amino acids. Germline V lookup: CDR1 SNHLY, CDR2 FYNNEI. Germline trimming cut 7 bases from V and 7 bases from J; bases unmatched to any gene: 10. The CDR3 DNA sequence: TGTGCCAGCACTGAGGGGACAGCTAGCAATTCACCCCTCCACTTT. It encodes CASTEGTASNSPLHF.

V usage is TRBV10-3 and J usage is TRBJ2-3; D ambiguous. The CDR3 runs 13 residues. The V end lost 0 bases, the J end lost 4 bases, and 5 bases lay between the germline ends. Germline V gene data show CDR1 as ENHRY and CDR2 as SYGVKD. DNA for the CDR3: TGTGCCATCAGTGAGTCGTCGCCAGATACGCAGTATTTT. Amino acids: CAISESSPDTQYF.

The genes are TRBV4-2 and TRBJ2-5; TRBD2 agrees at 9 bases. With 0 bases clipped from V and 2 bases from J, the junction kept 10 bases outside the gene matches. CDR1 is LGHNA, CDR2 YNFKEQ, per germline. CDR3 length: 18 amino acids. CDR3 sequence: CASSQELGRGGVQETQYF. The DNA of the CDR3 is TGTGCCAGCAGCCAAGAGCTGGGCCGCGGGGGGGTTCAAGAGACCCAGTACTTC.

This chain joins TRBV20-1 and TRBJ1-1, with 9 positions matching TRBD1. Germline CDR1 and CDR2: DFQATT and SNEGSKA (reference sequence). The CDR3 loop spans 14 amino acids. J gave up 6 bases and V 5 bases, and 10 bases lay outside the gene matches. CDR3 sequence (DNA): TGCAGTGCTCCCCCGGGACAGGGTTTTTCTGAAGCTTTCTTT. Residues: CSAPPGQGFSEAFF.

The rearrangement links TRBV5-1 to TRBJ2-1, with D possibly TRBD2 on 6 matching bases. Trimming took off 1 base at V and 7 bases at J, with 9 bases between the two ends. This CDR3 is 13 amino acids long. The germline V gene encodes CDR1 SGHRS and CDR2 YFSETQ. CDR3 in amino acids: CASSLPAGNEQFF. The CDR3 bases are TGCGCCAGCAGCTTGCCCGCGGGGAATGAGCAGTTCTTC.

This chain uses TRBV20-1 with TRBJ1-2; D is unresolved. Trimming left V 1 base short and J 5 bases short, with 11 bases between. The CDR3 totals 13 residues. Germline V gene sequence: CDR1 DFQATT, CDR2 SNEGSKA (reference sequence). The CDR3 region has the DNA TGCAGTGCTAGAGCCCTAATCCAATATGGCTACACCTTC. Encoded protein: CSARALIQYGYTF.

For the CDR3, the DNA is TGTGCTAGTGGTTTGGAAGGGGACGATGAGCAGTTCTTC. This encodes CASGLEGDDEQFF. The chain recombines TRBV12-5 with TRBJ2-1, with D tentatively TRBD1 or TRBD2 (5 bases each). Between the trimmed V and J ends, which lost 1 base and 8 bases, there was a span of 9 bases. The length of the CDR3 is 13 residues. Germline-derived CDR1 and CDR2 are LGHNT and FRNRAP.

The CDR3 nucleotides are TGCAGTGCGCTGTACAGGGAAGTAGACACTGAAGCTTTCTTT. Protein sequence: CSALYREVDTEAFF. This chain uses TRBV20-1 with TRBJ1-1; D perhaps matches TRBD1 (6 bases). V lost 6 bases to trimming and J lost 3 bases, with 17 bases between them. The length of the CDR3 is 14 residues. In germline, CDR1 is DFQATT, CDR2 SNEGSKA (reference sequence).

CDR3 region: CTSSQADENSPLHF. CDR3 nucleotides: TGCACCAGCAGCCAGGCCGATGAGAATTCACCCCTCCACTTT. The chain has TRBV1 and TRBJ1-6. TRBV1 corresponds to a pseudogene. CDR3 length: 14 amino acids.

The genes are TRBV18 and TRBJ2-7; D not certain. This CDR3 region has 14 residues. Germline values: CDR1 KGHSH, CDR2 LQKENI. V was clipped by 2 bases and J by 2 bases, with 10 bases between them. This CDR3 reads CASSPFPGAYEQYF. CDR3 DNA: TGTGCCAGCTCACCATTCCCGGGCGCCTACGAGCAGTACTTC. Complete variable domain (other parts from reference TRBV18 and TRBJ2-7): NAGVMQNPRHLVRRRGQEARLRCSPMKGHSHVYWYRQLPEEGLKFMVYLQKENIIDESGMPKERFSAEFPKEGPSILRIQQVVRGDSAAYFCASSPFPGAYEQYFGPGTRLTVT.

The V call is TRBV20-1, the J call TRBJ2-7; D is unresolved. The CDR3 is made up of 13 amino acids. V was clipped by 1 base and J by 6 bases, with 13 bases between them. The V gene's germline CDR1 is DFQATT and CDR2 SNEGSKA (reference sequence). The CDR3 DNA sequence: TGCAGTGCTAGAGCCCCGGGTAGCCGCGAGCAGTACTTC. The encoded protein is CSARAPGSREQYF.

The V and J genes are TRBV20-1 and TRBJ1-1; D remains ambiguous. Germline lookup yields CDR1 DFQATT and CDR2 SNEGSKA (reference sequence). Deletions cut 3 bases from V and 3 bases from J, with 14 bases between. The CDR3 is made up of 14 amino acids. Written as DNA, the CDR3 is TGCAGTGCTAGTAATAGGGATTTTTACACTGAAGCTTTCTTT. It yields the protein CSASNRDFYTEAFF.

In its sample, this clonotype was seen once. This chain's CDR3 is CASSPFDRPRIGYTF. The DNA of the CDR3 is TGTGCCAGCAGTCCTTTCGATCGCCCTCGGATTGGCTACACCTTC. The gene calls are TRBV14 and TRBJ1-2; no firm D call. This CDR3 is 15 amino acids long. V was clipped by 6 bases and J by 7 bases, with 21 bases between them. Germline V gene data show CDR1 as SGHDN and CDR2 as FVKESK.

This chain connects TRBV18 to TRBJ1-1; weak D call: TRBD1 (5 bases). This CDR3 has 14 amino acids. Germline values: CDR1 KGHSH, CDR2 LQKENI. V was clipped by 2 bases and J by 2 bases, with 9 bases between them. The chain's CDR3 is CASSPGGSNTEAFF. The CDR3 DNA reads TGTGCCAGCTCACCAGGGGGTAGTAACACTGAAGCTTTCTTT. The full variable domain, its missing parts supplied by reference TRBV18 and TRBJ1-1, is NAGVMQNPRHLVRRRGQEARLRCSPMKGHSHVYWYRQLPEEGLKFMVYLQKENIIDESGMPKERFSAEFPKEGPSILRIQQVVRGDSAAYFCASSPGGSNTEAFFGQGTRLTVV.

This rearrangement joins TRBV5-6 to TRBJ1-2; D not resolved. The length of the CDR3 is 13 residues. Trimming removed 0 bases from V and 2 bases from J, with 5 bases in between. Germline CDR1 reads SGHDT; CDR2 reads YYEEEE. CDR3 sequence: CASSLAHNYGYTF. In nucleotides, the CDR3 is TGTGCCAGCAGCTTGGCGCACAACTATGGCTACACCTTC.

The V and J genes are TRBV20-1 and TRBJ2-3, with 12 bases fitting TRBD2. The CDR3 spans 17 residues. The V segment lost 4 bases and the J segment 1 base; nucleotides outside the gene matches: 9. Germline CDR1 and CDR2: DFQATT and SNEGSKA (reference sequence). CDR3: CSATRLAGGLRTDTQYF. CDR3 DNA: TGCAGTGCTACCCGGCTAGCGGGGGGGCTTCGCACAGATACGCAGTATTTT.

The genes are TRBV6-5 and TRBJ2-7; D remains ambiguous. This CDR3 has 13 residues. In germline, CDR1 is MNHEY, CDR2 SVGAGI. V was pared by 2 bases and J by 3 bases, with 8 bases between. CDR3 protein: CASSYTDDYEQYF. The CDR3, as DNA: TGTGCCAGCAGTTACACGGACGACTACGAGCAGTACTTC.

The rearrangement uses TRBV5-1 and TRBJ2-7; TRBD2 aligns across 11 bases. V gave up 1 base and J gave up 7 bases; unmatched junction bases: 7. CDR1 is SGHRS and CDR2 is YFSETQ in the germline V gene. CDR3 length equals 15 residues. CDR3 sequence: CASSLRTSGFREQYF. The CDR3 bases are TGCGCCAGCAGCTTGAGGACTAGCGGGTTTCGGGAGCAGTACTTC.

The chain has TRBV2 and TRBJ2-2, with 8 bases matching TRBD1. Losses at the gene ends were 0 bases for V and 1 base for J; bases not matched to a gene: 1. Germline CDR1 reads SNHLY; CDR2 reads FYNNEI. This CDR3 has 16 residues. CDR3 sequence (DNA): TGTGCCAGCAGTGAAGCGGGGACAGGGAACACCGGGGAGCTGTTTTTT. Its protein is CASSEAGTGNTGELFF.

The V call is TRBV5-1, the J call TRBJ1-5; no definite D call. Germline-derived CDR1 and CDR2 are SGHRS and YFSETQ. V lost 5 bases, J lost 5 bases, and 11 bases lay in between. The CDR3 is 13 residues long. The CDR3 loop reads CASSTDPDQPQHF. DNA of the CDR3: TGCGCCAGCAGTACGGACCCCGATCAGCCCCAGCATTTT.